The next 13 T cell receptor beta chains were all read from a single sample in a study of CD8 T cell repertoires and HIV-1 epitope variants. Sequencing used immunoSEQ multiplex PCR; TCRdb keeps in-frame clones, though not all of them. The data contain about 5,200 clones, roughly 69% of them singletons. Their antigens are not known. Source material: cultured CD8+ T cells derived from PBMCs. Every receptor here comes from a male donor with HIV.

This clone was counted only a few times. CDR3 amino acids: CASSGLITAFSYEQYF. The CDR3 DNA is TGTGCCAGCAGTGGGCTAATTACAGCCTTCTCCTACGAGCAGTACTTC. The J gene is TRBJ2-7, the V gene TRBV6-1; D gene unclear. The ends were cut back, 4 bases at V and 0 bases at J, with 16 bases in the middle. The CDR3 has 16 amino acids. CDR1 is MNHNS, CDR2 SASEGT, per germline.

The chain couples TRBV13 to TRBJ2-3; 13 nucleotides agree with TRBD2. The CDR3 runs 16 residues. Germline-derived CDR1 and CDR2 are PRHDT and FYEKMQ (reference sequence). Trimming cost V 2 bases and J 2 bases; bases outside gene matches: 1. The CDR3, as DNA: TGTGCCAGCAGCTTAACTAGCGGGGGGGTCACAGATACGCAGTATTTT. Encoded protein: CASSLTSGGVTDTQYF.

Concerning this clone: An end of the junction differs from the germline gene, which may be a read error. V usage is TRBV6-1 and J usage is TRBJ2-6; possibly TRBD1 or TRBD2 for D (5 bases each). The CDR3 spans 17 residues. The germline gives CDR1 MNHNS, CDR2 SASEGT. The DNA of the CDR3 is TGTGCCATCAGTGAGTCTCTGGGGGTATCTGGGGCCAACGTCCTGACTTTC. It translates to CAISESLGVSGANVLTF.

By share, this clone ranks as large. The chain joins TRBV4-2 to TRBJ1-2, with TRBD1 identical over 7 bases. The CDR3 loop spans 15 amino acids. Germline V gene data show CDR1 as LGHNA and CDR2 as YNFKEQ. Trimming took 4 bases from V and 7 from J; bases not matched to a gene: 12. The CDR3 spells CASSLGDSGRGGYTF. CDR3 coding DNA: TGTGCCAGCAGCCTAGGGGACAGCGGGAGGGGTGGCTACACCTTC.

The CDR3 region has the DNA TGTGCCAGCAGCTTATACGGGGGCAGCTCCTACAATGAGCAGTTCTTC. Amino acids: CASSLYGGSSYNEQFF. This chain joins TRBV11-1 and TRBJ2-1; D tentatively fits TRBD1 or TRBD2 (6 bases each). CDR1 is SGHAT, CDR2 FQDESV, per germline (reference sequence). V gave up 2 bases and J gave up 0 bases, with 11 bases separating them. The CDR3 runs 16 residues.

The rearrangement uses TRBV7-9 and TRBJ2-7; TRBD2 aligns across 8 bases. CDR1 and CDR2 (germline): SEHNR, FQNEAQ (reference sequence). With V trimmed by 6 bases and J by 5 bases, 9 bases remained unmatched. The CDR3 runs to 14 residues. The CDR3 spells CASRLSGSGNEQYF. CDR3 DNA: TGTGCCAGCAGGTTGAGCGGGAGCGGAAACGAGCAGTACTTC.

CDR3 sequence reads: CASSYSPYTEAFF. DNA of the CDR3: TGTGCCAGCAGTTACTCCCCCTACACTGAAGCTTTCTTT. This chain joins TRBV6-5 and TRBJ1-1; the D is unclear. Trimming left V 0 bases short and J 3 bases short, with 5 bases between. The CDR3 runs 13 residues. Germline CDR1 is MNHEY and CDR2 is SVGAGI.

As regards this clone: Other DNA sequences within the sample encode an identical CDR3. The chain links TRBV7-6 to TRBJ2-7; possible D gene TRBD2, 6 bases. Germline CDR1 SGHVS, CDR2 FNYEAQ. The CDR3 extends over 16 amino acids. Trimming took off 1 base at V and 6 bases at J, with 19 bases between the two ends. Here the CDR3 DNA reads TGTGCCAGCAGCTTAGGCGTGGGGGGAGGACCCCTCGAGCAGTACTTC. It encodes CASSLGVGGGPLEQYF.

With regard to this clone: Germline is not matched at one junction end, which may reflect a read error. CDR3 nucleotide sequence: TGTGCTAGCAGCCACGGCGGGGGTGAGCAGTTCTTC. This gives the protein CASSHGGGEQFF. This chain connects TRBV7-7 to TRBJ2-1; TRBD2 matches at 7 bases. Per the germline V gene, CDR1 is SSHAT and CDR2 is FNYEAQ (reference sequence). The CDR3 totals 12 residues.

The genes are TRBV19 and TRBJ1-6; D is possibly TRBD1 (5 bases). This CDR3 region has 18 residues. The ends were cut back, 1 base at V and 0 bases at J, with 13 bases in the middle. Germline lookup yields CDR1 LNHDA and CDR2 SQIVND (reference sequence). The CDR3 loop is CASSIVYRPSSYNSPLHF. CDR3 DNA: TGTGCCAGTAGTATAGTATACAGGCCAAGCTCCTATAATTCACCCCTCCACTTT.

This CDR3 is CASSIYRGSEQYF. CDR3 DNA: TGTGCCAGCAGCATTTACAGGGGAAGCGAGCAGTACTTC. J is TRBJ2-7 and V is TRBV27, with 7 bases identical to TRBD1. CDR3 length equals 13 residues. V was clipped by 6 bases and J by 6 bases; unmatched bases: 8. Germline CDR1 reads MNHEY; CDR2 reads SMNVEV (reference sequence).

V usage is TRBV27 and J usage is TRBJ1-1, with 10 bases fitting TRBD1. The CDR3 consists of 14 residues. Per germline, CDR1 MNHEY and CDR2 SMNVEV (reference sequence). V lost 5 bases, J lost 4 bases, and 4 bases stayed unmatched. The CDR3 protein is CASSTRTGGTEAFF. The CDR3 DNA reads TGTGCCAGCAGTACAAGGACAGGGGGCACTGAAGCTTTCTTT.

There are a few counts of this clone. The chain employs TRBV4-3 and TRBJ1-2, with D possibly being TRBD1 (6 bases). The CDR3 runs 15 residues. V lost 1 base to trimming and J lost 4 bases, with 13 bases between them. The germline V gene has CDR1 LGHNA and CDR2 YSLEER. The CDR3 DNA is TGCGCCAGCAGCCAAGTTCCCGGGACAACCTATGGCTACACCTTC. Amino acids: CASSQVPGTTYGYTF.